Below, 30 T cell receptor beta chains from the same sample are listed, as sequenced in a study of blood T cell repertoires in COVID-19. Sequenced by immunoSEQ multiplex PCR; TCRdb stores in-frame clones only, minus some. The sample includes about 240,000 clones, roughly 80% of them seen just once. The specimen sequenced was peripheral blood. The receptors were sampled from a young woman with acute or convalescent COVID-19.

This chain links TRBV27 with TRBJ2-3; a possible D gene is TRBD1 (5 bases). Trimming took 5 bases from V and 1 from J, leaving 16 bases between them. The CDR3 covers 16 residues. From germline, CDR1 is MNHEY and CDR2 SMNVEV (reference sequence). In DNA, the CDR3 is TGTGCCAGCAGTGGATTGGGGCGACCCGGCACAGATACGCAGTATTTT. Its translation: CASSGLGRPGTDTQYF.

The J gene is TRBJ2-1, the V gene TRBV9; TRBD2 matches at 15 bases. Germline V gene data show CDR1 as SGDLS and CDR2 as YYNGEE. The V and J ends lost 3 bases and 7 bases, in that order; junction bases with no gene match: 5. The CDR3 sequence is 16 residues long. The CDR3, as DNA: TGTGCCAGCAGCGGGACTAGCGGGAGGGCCCTAAATGAGCAGTTCTTC. It encodes CASSGTSGRALNEQFF.

The chain uses TRBV10-3 and TRBJ2-5, with 8 bases aligning to TRBD1. This CDR3 is 14 amino acids long. Germline trimming cut 4 bases from V and 5 bases from J; bases unmatched to any gene: 6. Germline assignment: CDR1 ENHRY and CDR2 SYGVKD. The CDR3 is CAISGQGLGETQYF. The CDR3 DNA is TGTGCCATCAGTGGACAGGGGTTGGGGGAGACCCAGTACTTC.

This rearrangement joins TRBV7-2 to TRBJ2-7; no clear D gene. Trimming pared 5 bases from V and 0 bases from J, leaving 11 bases between. The CDR3 consists of 14 residues. The V gene's germline CDR1 is SGHTA and CDR2 FQGNSA. CDR3 in DNA: TGTGCCAGCAGCCCAAGACGGAGCTCCTACGAGCAGTACTTC. This codes for CASSPRRSSYEQYF.

The chain has TRBV6-1 and TRBJ1-5; TRBD1 might be the D (5 bases). CDR1 is MNHNS, CDR2 SASEGT, per germline. This CDR3 is 18 amino acids long. V was clipped by 2 bases and J by 4 bases, with 21 bases between them. The CDR3: CASSEIAAGIVQNQPQHF. CDR3 in DNA: TGTGCCAGCAGTGAAATAGCGGCAGGGATTGTCCAGAATCAGCCCCAGCATTTT.

The rearrangement joins TRBV6-5 to TRBJ2-7; TRBD2 agrees at 9 bases. This CDR3 region has 14 residues. Trimming took 2 bases from V and 6 from J; bases not matched to a gene: 5. Per germline, CDR1 MNHEY and CDR2 SVGAGI. The CDR3, as DNA: TGTGCCAGCAGTTACGGGGTAGCGGGAGTCGAGCAGTACTTC. Protein: CASSYGVAGVEQYF.

This clone was recorded only once. This chain connects TRBV6-1 to TRBJ2-2, with TRBD1 as a possible D gene (6 bases). CDR1 and CDR2 (germline): MNHNS, SASEGT. The CDR3 contains 14 residues. V gave up 5 bases and J gave up 5 bases, with 12 bases separating them. CDR3 coding DNA: TGTGCCAGCAGTACCCGGACAGAAACCGGGGAGCTGTTTTTT. Protein sequence: CASSTRTETGELFF.

This clone was found a few times. The chain uses TRBV7-9 and TRBJ1-5; 7 bases are a match to TRBD1. Per germline, CDR1 SEHNR and CDR2 FQNEAQ (reference sequence). Trimming took 5 bases from V and 5 from J; bases not matched to a gene: 9. The CDR3 length is 15 residues. CDR3 sequence reads: CASSRRQGSYQPQHF. The CDR3 DNA follows: TGTGCCAGCAGCCGCAGACAGGGCTCATATCAGCCCCAGCATTTT.

V gene TRBV2 combines with J gene TRBJ2-5, with 14 bases that match TRBD2. This CDR3 is built from 17 residues. With 6 bases clipped from V and 2 bases from J, the junction kept 8 bases outside the gene matches. In germline, CDR1 is SNHLY, CDR2 FYNNEI. The CDR3 DNA reads TGTGCCAGCAGCGGGGGACTAGCGGGAGATACGCAAGAGACCCAGTACTTC. Encoded protein: CASSGGLAGDTQETQYF.

The chain recombines TRBV19 with TRBJ1-5; the D gene is possibly TRBD1 (6 bases). The length of the CDR3 is 16 residues. The V gene lost 8 bases and the J gene lost 1 base, with 18 bases spanning the gap. CDR1 is LNHDA and CDR2 is SQIVND in the germline V gene (reference sequence). This chain's CDR3 is CASSAHGRGSNQPQHF. CDR3 bases: TGTGCCAGTTCTGCCCACGGCAGGGGAAGCAATCAGCCCCAGCATTTT.

The chain is built from TRBV2 and TRBJ1-5; TRBD1 is a possible D gene (6 bases). From germline, CDR1 is SNHLY and CDR2 FYNNEI. Trimming shortened V by 3 bases and J by 1 base, and 16 bases separated the two germline ends. The CDR3 runs to 17 residues. The CDR3 protein is CASSDIGGGGSNQPQHF. In nucleotides, the CDR3 is TGTGCCAGCAGTGATATAGGCGGTGGGGGCAGCAATCAGCCCCAGCATTTT.

The CDR3 spells CASSPVTGTEAFF. The CDR3 nucleotides are TGTGCCAGCTCACCCGTGACAGGGACTGAAGCTTTCTTT. The V gene is TRBV18, the J gene TRBJ1-1; 7 bases line up with TRBD1. V shed 3 bases, J shed 5 bases, and the junction held 3 bases outside the gene matches. CDR1 and CDR2 from the germline V gene are KGHSH and LQKENI. The CDR3 totals 13 residues.

This chain uses TRBV6-2 or TRBV6-3 with TRBJ1-6; TRBD1 matches 8 bases. The CDR3 covers 15 residues. Germline assignment: CDR1 MNHEY and CDR2 SVGEGT. With V trimmed by 6 bases and J by 7 bases, 8 bases remained unmatched. The CDR3 reads CASSWTGRGNSPLHF. CDR3 DNA sequence: TGTGCCAGCAGCTGGACAGGGAGGGGAAATTCACCCCTCCACTTT.

This chain's CDR3 is CASSPGTSGRAKETQYF. CDR3 nucleotides: TGTGCCAGCAGCCCTGGGACTAGCGGGAGGGCGAAAGAGACCCAGTACTTC. The J gene is TRBJ2-5, the V gene TRBV7-8; 16 bases are shared with TRBD2. Germline loops: CDR1 SGHVS, CDR2 FQNEAQ. V was pared by 5 bases and J by 3 bases, with 6 bases of the junction left unmatched. CDR3 length equals 17 residues.

V is TRBV28 and J is TRBJ1-2, with TRBD1 matching over 7 bases. Germline lookup yields CDR1 MDHEN and CDR2 SYDVKM. J gave up 6 bases and V 10 bases, and 11 bases lay outside the gene matches. CDR3 length: 13 residues. DNA of the CDR3: TGTGCCACCGGTCCCAGACAGGGTGATGGCTACACCTTC. It codes for CATGPRQGDGYTF.

The V call is TRBV6-6, the J call TRBJ2-1; 10 bases match TRBD2. This CDR3 spans 15 amino acids. Germline CDR1 is MNHNY and CDR2 is SVGAGI (reference sequence). The ends lost 1 base at V and 6 bases at J; junction bases unmatched: 3. The CDR3 DNA follows: TGTGCCAGCAGTTACTTAAGGACTAGCGGCAATGAGCAGTTCTTC. It codes for CASSYLRTSGNEQFF.

This chain links TRBV7-9 with TRBJ1-2, with 8 nucleotides matching TRBD1. This CDR3 is built from 15 residues. Unmatched junction bases numbered 8, after V lost 2 bases and J lost 6 bases. Per germline, CDR1 SEHNR and CDR2 FQNEAQ (reference sequence). CDR3 residues: CASSLSGQGADGYTF. The CDR3, as DNA: TGTGCCAGCAGCTTATCGGGGCAGGGGGCGGATGGCTACACCTTC.

The rearrangement joins TRBV15 to TRBJ1-1; 9 bases are shared with TRBD1. The CDR3 is made up of 17 amino acids. The V gene's germline CDR1 is LNHNV and CDR2 YYDKDF (reference sequence). The J segment lost 1 base and the V segment lost 4 bases, leaving 10 bases of the junction unmatched. CDR3 in DNA: TGTGCCACCAGCATGATTACAGGGGGCTGGAGGAACACTGAAGCTTTCTTT. Translation: CATSMITGGWRNTEAFF.

The V gene is TRBV7-2, the J gene TRBJ2-1; no definite D call. Trimming removed 0 bases from V and 6 bases from J, with 9 bases in between. The CDR3 is 14 amino acids. In germline, CDR1 is SGHTA, CDR2 FQGNSA. Here the CDR3 DNA reads TGTGCCAGCAGCTTAGCAAACTACATCAATGAGCAGTTCTTC. Translation: CASSLANYINEQFF.

The chain carries TRBV11-2 and TRBJ1-2, with unresolved D. Looked up from germline, CDR1 is SGHAT and CDR2 is FQNNGV. The length of the CDR3 is 13 residues. Trimming shortened V by 0 bases and J by 7 bases, and 9 bases separated the two germline ends. CDR3 nucleotides: TGTGCCAGCAGCTTAGATCGAGGGCGTGGCTACACCTTC. It encodes CASSLDRGRGYTF.

The chain has TRBV9 and TRBJ2-7, with 8 bases matching TRBD2. This CDR3 region has 16 residues. The V segment lost 1 base and the J segment 3 bases; nucleotides outside the gene matches: 9. CDR1 is SGDLS and CDR2 is YYNGEE in the germline V gene. The CDR3 coding sequence is TGTGCCAGCAGCGTAACCGGTGGCGGGAGGATCTACGAGCAGTACTTC. Its protein is CASSVTGGGRIYEQYF. The full variable domain, its missing parts supplied by reference TRBV9 and TRBJ2-7, is DSGVTQTPKHLITATGQRVTLRCSPRSGDLSVYWYQQSLDQGLQFLIQYYNGEERAKGNILERFSAQQFPDLHSELNLSSLELGDSALYFCASSVTGGGRIYEQYFGPGTRLTVT.

This clone was detected once. V is TRBV5-1 and J is TRBJ2-5; a possible D gene is TRBD1 (6 bases). The V gene's germline CDR1 is SGHRS and CDR2 YFSETQ. The V end was cut by 3 bases, the J end by 1 base, with 13 bases between. The CDR3 totals 15 residues. The CDR3 nucleotides read TGCGCCAGCAGCTACGGGACACAAATCCAAGAGACCCAGTACTTC. Translating it yields CASSYGTQIQETQYF.

The V call is TRBV24-1, the J call TRBJ2-3, with D maybe TRBD2 (6 bases). V was pared by 4 bases and J by 2 bases, with 12 bases between. Germline V gene sequence: CDR1 KGHDR, CDR2 SFDVKD. The CDR3 consists of 15 residues. CDR3 coding DNA: TGTGCCACCAGTGACCCTGGCGGGAACACAGATACGCAGTATTTT. This encodes CATSDPGGNTDTQYF.

The rearrangement uses TRBV19 and TRBJ2-3, with TRBD2 matching 8 bases. This CDR3 has 14 residues. CDR1 is LNHDA and CDR2 is SQIVND in the germline V gene (reference sequence). V was clipped by 3 bases and J by 5 bases; unmatched bases: 4. The CDR3 is CASSMSLAGDTQYF. The CDR3 DNA is TGTGCCAGTAGTATGTCTCTAGCGGGAGATACGCAGTATTTT.

This clone turned up a few times. The chain carries TRBV7-9 and TRBJ2-3, with 12 bases aligning to TRBD2. Germline V gene data show CDR1 as SEHNR and CDR2 as FQNEAQ (reference sequence). V lost 5 bases to trimming and J lost 3 bases; unmatched junction nucleotides: 6. The CDR3 is 16 residues long. This CDR3 reads CASSLRLAGETDTQYF. The CDR3 DNA reads as TGTGCCAGCAGCCTTCGACTAGCGGGAGAAACAGATACGCAGTATTTT.

This chain links TRBV7-9 with TRBJ1-1, with TRBD1 identical over 12 bases. Germline V lookup: CDR1 SEHNR, CDR2 FQNEAQ (reference sequence). This CDR3 is built from 17 residues. The trim removed 3 bases at V and 3 bases at J, leaving 8 bases unmatched. CDR3 loop: CASSLGQGAVLHTEAFF. In nucleotides, the CDR3 is TGTGCCAGCAGCTTGGGACAGGGGGCGGTCTTGCACACTGAAGCTTTCTTT. The full variable domain, in which reference TRBV7-9 and TRBJ1-1 provide the parts outside the CDR3, is DTGVSQNPRHKITKRGQNVTFRCDPISEHNRLYWYRQTLGQGPEFLTYFQNEAQLEKSRLLSDRFSAERPKGSFSTLEIQRTEQGDSAMYLCASSLGQGAVLHTEAFFGQGTRLTVV.

CDR3 in amino acids: CASRPGQNQETQYF. In DNA form, the CDR3 reads TGTGCCAGCAGACCCGGACAGAACCAAGAGACCCAGTACTTC. J is TRBJ2-5 and V is TRBV6-5, with D possibly TRBD1 on 6 matching bases. The germline V gene has CDR1 MNHEY and CDR2 SVGAGI. V lost 6 bases and J 0 bases, leaving 11 bases between the germline ends. The CDR3 length is 14 residues.

This rearrangement joins TRBV7-6 to TRBJ2-7; 13 positions agree with TRBD2. CDR1 SGHVS and CDR2 FNYEAQ come from the germline V gene. The CDR3 runs 15 residues. V was clipped by 5 bases and J by 3 bases; unmatched bases: 4. The CDR3 spells CASSPRLAGGYEQYF. In DNA form, the CDR3 reads TGTGCCAGCAGCCCCAGACTAGCGGGAGGCTACGAGCAGTACTTC.

The rearrangement uses TRBV9 and TRBJ1-2; the D is unclear. This CDR3 region has 14 residues. Germline CDR1 is SGDLS and CDR2 is YYNGEE. V lost 3 bases and J lost 0, with 9 bases in between. The CDR3 sequence: CASSGGGSNYGYTF. The CDR3 DNA follows: TGTGCCAGCAGCGGCGGAGGGTCTAACTATGGCTACACCTTC.

The V and J genes are TRBV5-1 and TRBJ2-5; 7 bases are shared with TRBD2. Unmatched junction bases numbered 9, after V lost 4 bases and J lost 3 bases. The CDR3 contains 15 residues. Germline CDR1 SGHRS, CDR2 YFSETQ. CDR3 protein: CASSPGGTTKETQYF. The CDR3 region has the DNA TGCGCCAGCAGCCCTGGAGGGACTACAAAAGAGACCCAGTACTTC.